This T cell receptor beta chain is drawn from a study of Ad26.COV2.S vaccination and SARS-CoV-2 variants. Study-wide background: The study gave Ad26.COV2.S intramuscularly, once or twice 56 days apart. Study-level findings and limits: Spike-specific TCR breadth was greater in vaccine than placebo recipients.

The method was immunoSEQ multiplex PCR; TCRdb's version includes in-frame clones alone and lacks a portion of them. The sample has some 340,000 clones; around four fifths are singletons. The treatment denotes: about 20 received Ad26.COV2.S at low or high dose, single or two shots; roughly five received placebo; per-sample allocation not given. The investigators took samples on day 63 after the first vaccine or placebo injection. On this clone: Its antigen is not identified.

Sequenced material: peripheral blood, taken in a trial of Ad26.COV2.S vaccine versus placebo. The clonotype originates from a person between 18 and 60 years old who received the Ad26.COV2.S COVID-19 vaccine or a placebo.

The CDR3 reads CASSSVSGVEKLFF. The CDR3 coding sequence is TGCGCCAGCAGCTCAGTTTCGGGGGTGGAAAAACTGTTTTTT. The J gene is TRBJ1-4, the V gene TRBV5-1; possible D gene TRBD1, 5 bases. The CDR3 extends over 14 amino acids. Germline CDR1 and CDR2: SGHRS and YFSETQ. Deletions cut 3 bases from V and 8 bases from J, with 14 bases between. The full variable domain, rest sourced from reference TRBV5-1 and TRBJ1-4, is KAGVTQTPRYLIKTRGQQVTLSCSPISGHRSVSWYQQTPGQGLQFLFEYFSETQRNKGNFPGRFSGRQFSNSRSEMNVSTLELGDSALYLCASSSVSGVEKLFFGSGTQLSVL.